Sequencing of this T cell receptor beta chain was carried out in a study of cytomegalovirus exposure and HLA in healthy donors. Every donor was a healthy person donating bone marrow. Study-level results: TCR beta chains associated with HLA were, in a later analysis, more clonally expanded than equally common others.

A word on this clone: Its antigen is still unknown. At one of its ends the junction is not consistent with the germline gene, which may arise from a read error. At the DNA level, this CDR3 is encoded by other sequences in the same sample as well.

The CDR3 runs 13 residues. CDR1 and CDR2 from the germline V gene are MNHEY and SMNVEV (reference sequence). Primers included in the PCR were 60 Vbeta and 13 Jbeta primers. Assay: immunoSEQ multiplex PCR; the TCRdb copy retains only in-frame clones and omits some. The sample records roughly 150,000 clones, 70% to 85% being singletons. The origin of this receptor is a male donor in good health and CMV-seronegative. The gene calls are TRBV27 and TRBJ1-2; 9 bases align to TRBD1. The sample consisted of PBMCs. CDR3 nucleotides: TGTGCCAGCAGATGGGGACAGGGAGGAGGCTACACTTTC. Its translation: CASRWGQGGGYTF.